This T cell receptor beta chain was captured in a study of naive and memory T cell subsets. The V end lost 5 bases, the J end lost 5 bases, and 15 bases lay between the germline ends. Germline loops: CDR1 WSHSY, CDR2 SAAADI. The CDR3 is 14 residues long. The beta constant-region primer was an equimolar mix of two oligonucleotides covering TRBC1 and TRBC2. The ligated cDNA underwent four PCR rounds using SP2 and nested alpha and beta constant-region primers. TCRdb ran MiXCR on the UMI-ligation and nested PCR reads and lists one entry per CDR3 protein. The sample includes some 110,000 distinct CDR3 sequences, roughly 32% of them seen just once.

Sequenced material: central memory CD4+ T cells from blood. The rearrangement uses TRBV10-2 and TRBJ2-5; D is unresolved. The source of this sequence is a human donor in good health. CDR3 protein: CASSQSFASETQYF. The CDR3 bases are TGCGCCAGCAGTCAATCCTTTGCCTCGGAGACCCAGTACTTC.